A single sample is the source of the 13 T cell receptor beta chains below, sequenced in a study of regulatory T cells in long-lasting Graves disease (dated by TCRdb to 2020 to 2023). Interpreted using the paper, the time point label stands for: newly diagnosed GD, antithyroid drugs for less than 3 months. RNA was extracted from PBMCs in TRIzol for both TCR sequencing and RNA sequencing. Library method: multiplex PCR. TCRdb shows the sequencer as Illumina HiSeq 4000. TCR beta libraries were built with iRepertoire HTBI primers and Arm-PCR amplification of CDR3 regions. The public reads were reprocessed in TCRdb via fastp at Q25 and MiXCR, keeping in-frame beta chains. When rows share a CDR3 protein, they turn into one entry using the most common DNA and genes. The sample table contains about 470,000 distinct CDR3 sequences; only one count was recorded for about 15% of them. The top ten clones comprise approximately 15% of the sample.

Separately, the same data were catalogued under a study of T cells in Graves' hyperthyroidism and ophthalmopathy.

Here the sequenced sample was peripheral blood mononuclear cells (PBMCs), taken at new diagnosis, from a patient treated with antithyroid drugs. Receptor source: a woman in her twenties or thirties with Graves disease. Donor details come from another sample of the same person, matched by shared clones.

This rearrangement joins TRBV7-6 to TRBJ2-3; D is ambiguous. V was clipped by 1 base and J by 2 bases, with 10 bases between them. The CDR3 has 15 residues. Germline CDR1 reads SGHVS; CDR2 reads FNYEAQ. The CDR3 region is CASSLDPSPTDTQYF. In DNA, the CDR3 is TGTGCCAGCAGCTTAGATCCAAGTCCCACAGATACGCAGTATTTT.

Turning to this clonotype: A much larger clone differs from this one at a single base, so this may be a read error. The rearrangement links TRBV3-1 to TRBJ2-3; no clear D gene. Trimming cost V 7 bases and J 1 base, with 12 bases left between them. The CDR3 totals 14 residues. Germline assignment: CDR1 LGHDT and CDR2 YNNKEL (reference sequence). In nucleotides, the CDR3 is TGTGCCAGCACCCCCAGGACCCGCACAGATACGCAGTATTTT. This sequence encodes CASTPRTRTDTQYF.

This clonotype came up once. With a far larger clone one base away, a read error is the likely cause. The genes are TRBV7-9 and TRBJ2-3, with D possibly TRBD2 on 6 matching bases. Germline CDR1 reads SEHNR; CDR2 reads FQNEAQ (reference sequence). This CDR3 contains 16 residues. V dropped 5 bases and J dropped 2 bases, with 17 bases sitting between them. The CDR3, as DNA: TGTGCCAGCAGCAAAGGGAGTCTAGCGCTCACAGATACGCAGTATTTT. Translated: CASSKGSLALTDTQYF.

The chain carries TRBV12-3 or TRBV12-4 and TRBJ1-2, with D possibly matching TRBD1 (6 bases). The V end lost 6 bases, the J end lost 8 bases, and 13 bases lay between the germline ends. The CDR3 has 12 amino acids. The CDR3, as DNA: TGTGCCAGCAGAGCTTCAGGGGAAGGCTACACCTTC. It codes for CASRASGEGYTF.

There are many counts of this clonotype. The CDR3 loop is CASTWASGRAGNEQFF. The CDR3 DNA reads TGTGCCAGCACCTGGGCCAGCGGGAGGGCCGGCAATGAGCAGTTCTTC. V is TRBV7-2 and J is TRBJ2-1; 10 nucleotides match TRBD2. V dropped 7 bases and J dropped 6; count of bases not matched to a gene: 12. This CDR3 has 16 residues. Germline CDR1 and CDR2: SGHTA and FQGNSA.

This clonotype was counted ten times or more. The chain combines TRBV7-3 with TRBJ2-3; 9 nucleotides line up with TRBD2. V lost 3 bases to trimming and J lost 4 bases; unmatched junction nucleotides: 11. The CDR3 sequence is 17 residues long. Germline V gene sequence: CDR1 SGHTA, CDR2 FQGTGA. The CDR3 reads CASSLVGLAKKADTQYF. In DNA form, the CDR3 reads TGTGCCAGCAGCTTGGTCGGACTAGCGAAAAAGGCAGATACGCAGTATTTT. The complete variable domain, with remaining parts taken from reference TRBV7-3 and TRBJ2-3, reads GAGVSQTPSNKVTEKGKYVELRCDPISGHTALYWYRQSLGQGPEFLIYFQGTGAADDSGLPNDRFFAVRPEGSVSTLKIQRTERGDSAVYLCASSLVGLAKKADTQYFGPGTRLTVL.

About this clonotype: One base away lies a much larger clone, so this may be a sequencing read error. The chain recombines TRBV12-3 or TRBV12-4 with TRBJ1-1; TRBD1 agrees at 9 bases. With V trimmed by 4 bases and J by 10 bases, 10 bases remained unmatched. The CDR3 is 14 amino acids. As DNA, the CDR3 is TGTGCCAGCAGTTCCTCCGGGACAGGGCTTGGAGCTTTCTTT. It translates to CASSSSGTGLGAFF.

This clonotype was observed a handful of times. The chain uses TRBV3-1 and TRBJ2-3, with 9 positions matching TRBD1. Matching the DNA end better, TRBJ2-5 makes the J call doubtful. Germline lookup yields CDR1 LGHDT and CDR2 YNNKEL (reference sequence). This CDR3 is built from 17 residues. CDR3 sequence (DNA): TGTGCCAGCAGCCAAGATAGGACAGGGGTGGGATGGGAGACCCAGTACTTC. Translated, it gives CASSQDRTGVGWETQYF.

The gene calls are TRBV3-1 and TRBJ1-4; maybe TRBD1 (5 bases). Germline CDR1 reads LGHDT; CDR2 reads YNNKEL (reference sequence). The CDR3 length is 20 residues. Trimming removed 2 bases from V and 4 bases from J, with 26 bases in between. CDR3 coding DNA: TGTGCCAGCAGCCAACTACCCGGGACGGACGGGCGATCGGGTAATGAAAAACTGTTTTTT. It codes for CASSQLPGTDGRSGNEKLFF.

This clonotype was recorded at least ten times. DNA for the CDR3: TGTGCCACCCGGGACAGCTCCAGGGATACGCAGTATTTT. It is translated as CATRDSSRDTQYF. The chain couples TRBV2 to TRBJ2-3; 7 nucleotides align to TRBD1. CDR1 SNHLY and CDR2 FYNNEI come from the germline V gene. This CDR3 has 13 residues. V was pared by 10 bases and J by 6 bases, with 10 bases of the junction left unmatched. The full variable domain, rest sourced from reference TRBV2 and TRBJ2-3, is EPEVTQTPSHQVTQMGQEVILRCVPISNHLYFYWYRQILGQKVEFLVSFYNNEISEKSEIFDDQFSVERPDGSNFTLKIRSTKLEDSAMYFCATRDSSRDTQYFGPGTRLTVL.

The chain combines TRBV27 with TRBJ1-1; D remains unclear. V lost 0 bases and J 0 bases, leaving 8 bases between the germline ends. Germline lookup yields CDR1 MNHEY and CDR2 SMNVEV (reference sequence). The CDR3 has 15 residues. The CDR3 protein is CASSLSMGMNTEAFF. In DNA, the CDR3 is TGTGCCAGCAGTTTATCGATGGGGATGAACACTGAAGCTTTCTTT.

At least ten counts were recorded for this clonotype. The CDR3 is CSAIPTGRGTDTQYF. For the CDR3, the DNA is TGCAGTGCTATCCCTACCGGGAGAGGCACAGATACGCAGTATTTT. The J gene is TRBJ2-3, the V gene TRBV20-1; D possibly corresponds to TRBD2 (6 bases). Germline V gives CDR1 DFQATT, CDR2 SNEGSKA (reference sequence). V was pared by 4 bases and J by 1 base, with 15 bases between. This CDR3 is 15 amino acids long.

The chain combines TRBV20-1 with TRBJ2-3, with 8 bases that match TRBD2. This CDR3 is 16 amino acids long. CDR1 and CDR2 from the germline V gene are DFQATT and SNEGSKA (reference sequence). The V gene end was trimmed by 6 bases and the J gene end by 1 base; junction bases not matched to a gene: 12. The CDR3 DNA reads as TGCAGTGCCACACTCCTTAGCGGGATCCGCACAGATACGCAGTATTTT. Protein product: CSATLLSGIRTDTQYF.